Below, one T cell receptor (beta chain) is given with its context. Its antigen is unknown. Base qualities are missing; no much larger clone stands one base away. The sample is drawn from a study of T cell responses to AZD1222 COVID-19 vaccine (dated by TCRdb to the early 2020s). At the level of the whole study: A total of approximately 240 trial participants underwent TCR sequencing, of whom 207 received two doses of AZD1222 and around 25 received two doses of the MenACWY control vaccine. Trial participants were enrolled by age into 18-55, 56-69 and 70-plus year subgroups, with roughly 150, 30 and 60 TCR-sequenced participants respectively.

General findings and caveats noted by the study authors: CD4 TCRs associated with the vaccine covered the entire spike protein, and the dominant responses were in regions 160-218 and 743-854. The 56-69-year group was small, and its depth increase did not reach significance, likely because of low power. Nearly half of unique spike-specific TCRs reportedly recognized epitopes outside regions mutated in the B.1.351 and B.1.1.7 variants. Conclusions about previously exposed vaccinees are limited, since just five or six AZD1222 recipients were seropositive for SARS-CoV-2 at baseline. Spike-specific TCR breadth and depth rose significantly after two AZD1222 doses compared with day 0 and with MenACWY recipients. Most participants were white British and females outnumbered males, and the authors suggested that clonal diversity may have been underestimated. Because no day 14 peak-response samples were available, repertoires were characterized only after the peak T cell response.

The CDR3, cysteine through phenylalanine, is 14 amino acids long. Only CDR3 DNA is held: 42 bases, read in frame from base 1. CDR1 is given as LGHDT and CDR2 as YNNKEL, both from the germline V gene (reference sequence). V sheds 1 base and J sheds 10 bases, leaving 13 bases between their ends. Explained via the paper, the time point label denotes: about 28 days (+/-7) after the second vaccine dose. AZD1222 recipients whose second dose came at about 4 weeks and those whose second dose came at about 12 weeks were combined into one group, since spike-specific TCR depth and breadth did not differ between the two schedules. The vaccinee samples were drawn from two UK trials, COV001 and COV002, one of which was a single-blind randomized controlled phase 2/3 trial testing AZD1222 (ChAdOx1 nCoV-19) in healthy adults. For TCRbeta chain sequencing, PBMC samples from trial participants were taken at day 0 and at day 28 after the second dose.

The CDR3 regions of human TCRbeta chains were analyzed by immunosequencing. The paper's data handling went like this. Repertoire TCRs were checked for matches against a reference library of SARS-CoV-2-specific TCRs that had been generated using the MIRA antigen-specificity platform. Breadth meant the fraction of unique TCRs that were SARS-CoV-2-associated, whereas depth meant the fraction of total T cells that were SARS-CoV-2-associated. Using the MIRA data, every spike-specific TCR was mapped to the spike region that the TCR reacted to and assigned to either a CD4 or a CD8 class. Log10-transformed breadth and depth values were compared by one-way ANOVA with Sidak's multiple comparisons tests. TCRdb re-hosts the immuneACCESS table, in-frame sequences only. Its copies lack some clones; in the studies checked, an unresolved V gene accounts for under half of them, and the cause for the rest is not known. V, J and clone size reflect that table, while D and trimming were determined from the DNA. This sample comprises roughly 96,000 clones, 88% of them detected only once. The top ten constitute 12% of the sample.

The sample consisted of peripheral blood, taken 28 days after the second AZD1222 dose. The sequence links TRBV3-1 (or the pseudogene TRBV3-2) to TRBJ1-4, with the D gene call left open. The receptor was isolated from an adult who received the AZD1222 COVID-19 vaccine. The sequenced DNA: TGTGCCAGCAGCCAAGCCTCGCGGAACGGAAAACTGTTTTTT. Its protein product is CASSQASRNGKLFF.